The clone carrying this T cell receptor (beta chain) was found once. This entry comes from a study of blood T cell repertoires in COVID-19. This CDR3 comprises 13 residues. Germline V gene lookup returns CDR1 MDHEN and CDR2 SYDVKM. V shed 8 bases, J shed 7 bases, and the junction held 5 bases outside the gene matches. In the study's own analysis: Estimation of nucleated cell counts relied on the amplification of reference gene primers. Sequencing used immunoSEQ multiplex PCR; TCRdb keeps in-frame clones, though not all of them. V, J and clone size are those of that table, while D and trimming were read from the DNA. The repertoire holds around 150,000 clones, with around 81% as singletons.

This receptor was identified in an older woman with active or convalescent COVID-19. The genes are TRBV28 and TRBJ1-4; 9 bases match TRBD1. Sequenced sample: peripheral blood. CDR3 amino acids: CASGTGFAEKLFF. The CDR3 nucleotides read TGTGCCAGCGGGACAGGGTTTGCTGAAAAACTGTTTTTT.